The text below deals with one T cell receptor beta chain. No antigen is known for it. Base qualities are not recorded, but no much larger clone differs from it by a single base. The library came from 5' RACE. TCRdb names Illumina MiSeq as the instrument used. TCRdb redid the processing of the public reads, applying fastp at Q25 and MiXCR, and retained in-frame beta chains. For every CDR3 protein sequence, its rows merge into one entry that carries the most common genes and DNA. The sample includes some 82,000 distinct CDR3 sequences, with around 5.1% observed a single time. Jointly, the top ten make up about 7.5% of the sample. The CDR3 contains 16 residues, cysteine and phenylalanine counted. This entry keeps only the CDR3 DNA: 48 bases, framed from base 1. Here V drops 4 bases and J drops 0 bases, and the junction holds 8 bases not matched to any gene. Taken from the germline V gene, the CDR1 and CDR2 loops are LGHNA and YNFKEQ.

This entry belongs to a study of T cells of healthy individuals (dated 2018 in TCRdb). The rearranged segments are TRBV4-2 and TRBJ1-1, and 7 junction bases match TRBD1. The sequence came from a female donor in good health. The CDR3 protein: CASSPEAGGVNTEAFF. The DNA sequence is given as TGTGCCAGCAGCCCCGAGGCAGGGGGAGTGAACACTGAAGCTTTCTTT.